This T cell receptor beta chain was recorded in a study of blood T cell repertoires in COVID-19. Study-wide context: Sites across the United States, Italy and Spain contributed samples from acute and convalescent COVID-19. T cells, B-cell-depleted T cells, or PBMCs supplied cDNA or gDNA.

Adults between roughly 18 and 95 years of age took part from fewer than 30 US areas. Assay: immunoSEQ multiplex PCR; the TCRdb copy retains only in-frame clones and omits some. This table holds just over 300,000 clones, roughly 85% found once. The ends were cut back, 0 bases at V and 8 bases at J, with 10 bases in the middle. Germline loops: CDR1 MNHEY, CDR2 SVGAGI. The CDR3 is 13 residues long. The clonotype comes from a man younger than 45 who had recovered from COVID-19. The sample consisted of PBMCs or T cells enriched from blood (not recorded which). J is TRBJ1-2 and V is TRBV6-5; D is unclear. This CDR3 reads CASSYSRVQGYTF. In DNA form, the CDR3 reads TGTGCCAGCAGTTACTCCCGGGTTCAGGGCTACACCTTC.